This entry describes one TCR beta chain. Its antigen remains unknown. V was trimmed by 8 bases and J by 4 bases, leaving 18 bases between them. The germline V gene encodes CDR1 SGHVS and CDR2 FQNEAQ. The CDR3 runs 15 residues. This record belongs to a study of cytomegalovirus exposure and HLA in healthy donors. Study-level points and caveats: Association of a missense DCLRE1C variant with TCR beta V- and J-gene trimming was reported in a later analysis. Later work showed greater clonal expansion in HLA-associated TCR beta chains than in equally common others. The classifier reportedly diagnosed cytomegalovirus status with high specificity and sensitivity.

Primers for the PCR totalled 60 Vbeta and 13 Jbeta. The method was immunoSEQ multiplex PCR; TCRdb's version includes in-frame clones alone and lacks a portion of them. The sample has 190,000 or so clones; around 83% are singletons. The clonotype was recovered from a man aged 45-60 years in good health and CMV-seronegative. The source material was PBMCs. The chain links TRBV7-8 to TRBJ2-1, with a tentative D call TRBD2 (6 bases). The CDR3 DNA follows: TGTGCCAGCGCCTTGCCGGGACTGCCATACAATGAGCAGTTCTTC. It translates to CASALPGLPYNEQFF.